This T cell receptor beta chain was recovered during a study of blood T cell repertoires in COVID-19. Study details: Italy, Spain and the United States were the sources of the convalescent and acute COVID-19 samples. Sources were T cells, B-cell-depleted T cells, or PBMCs; the material itself was cDNA or gDNA.

CDR1 and CDR2 (germline): SGDLS, YYNGEE. The length of the CDR3 is 12 residues. V gave up 3 bases and J gave up 8 bases, with 11 bases separating them. In the original analysis: Scientists estimated how many nucleated cells there were by amplifying reference gene primers. Generated by immunoSEQ multiplex PCR, the TCRdb table keeps only in-frame clones and is missing some. The V and J calls and clone size come from that table; D and trimming were worked out from the DNA. Among 130,000 to 150,000 clones listed, about 82% were seen once. What was sequenced was peripheral blood. V and J are TRBV9 and TRBJ1-2, with no clear D. This TCR came from a woman aged 40 to 50 with active or convalescent COVID-19. DNA of the CDR3: TGTGCCAGCAGCGACTCTTGGGCGGGCTACACCTTC. Translation gives CASSDSWAGYTF.